In its sample, the clone carrying this T cell receptor (beta chain) was seen a few times. Its target is unknown. Sequence at one end of the junction differs from germline and may be a read error. Reverse transcription of roughly 480 ng total RNA with a constant-region primer produced TCR beta cDNA. A slightly modified ARM-PCR protocol with three nested multiplex PCR rounds produced these TCR beta libraries. For around 9 cycles apiece, the opening two PCR rounds ran with TRBV1-TRBV30 forward primers and a C-beta reverse primer. TCRdb itself ran the multiplex PCR reads through MiXCR, one entry per CDR3 protein. The sample has around 70,000 distinct CDR3 sequences, about 72% seen once. Between roughly 17 and 33 mg of unsorted bulk tissue served as the source from which RNA and DNA were co-extracted. Viable tumor cells exceeded 85% in all tumor samples. These data belong to a study of tumor-infiltrating lymphocytes in primary liver carcinoma. Overall study: Patients comprised men and women whose ages fell between 30 and 69 years. Sequenced samples came back with roughly 3.5 to 7.13 million productive TCRbeta reads, and the counts looked alike across tissue types.

Germline V gene lookup returns CDR1 SGHAT and CDR2 FQNNGV. The CDR3 is made up of 17 amino acids. Findings of the study overall: Just about 7.5-25% of leading clones were found in every one of five regions.

This sequence originates from a middle-aged man with primary liver carcinoma and hepatitis B virus infection. The rearrangement uses TRBV11-2 and TRBJ2-7; D is perhaps TRBD1 (6 bases). Specimen: liver tumor tissue from sampling region 4. Described subset: tumor region T4, right-lateral pole. The CDR3 DNA follows: TGCGCCAGTTGCTTAGACTTCGGGACACCCAGCTCCTACGAGCAGTACTTC. This gives the protein CASCLDFGTPSSYEQYF. The full variable domain, in which reference TRBV11-2 and TRBJ2-7 provide the parts outside the CDR3, is EAGVAQSPRYKIIEKRQSVAFWCNPISGHATLYWYQQILGQGPKLLIQFQNNGVVDDSQLPKDRFSAERLKGVDSTLKIQPAKLEDSAVYLCASCLDFGTPSSYEQYFGPGTRLTVT.